Below, one T cell receptor (beta chain) is given with its context. Its antigen remains unidentified. TCRdb keeps only in-frame clones here, not all; method: immunoSEQ multiplex PCR. The table lists roughly 130,000 clones, about 90% of them singletons. These data come from a study of T cell responses to AZD1222 COVID-19 vaccine. Overall study findings and caveats: Reportedly, nearly half the spike-specific TCRs target unmutated variant regions. Donors were mostly white British, more females; clonal diversity possibly underestimated. Only after the peak T cell response were repertoires sampled.

V was pared by 0 bases and J by 6 bases, with 11 bases between. The CDR3 extends over 13 amino acids. In germline, CDR1 is SQVTM, CDR2 ANQGSEA. The V call is TRBV29-1, the J call TRBJ1-2, with a weak D call TRBD1 (5 bases). The sequence derives from an adult who received the MenACWY meningococcal vaccine as a control. This specimen consisted of peripheral blood, obtained 28 days after the second dose of the MenACWY control vaccine. CDR3 amino acids: CSVEDRRGDGYTF. The CDR3 region has the DNA TGCAGCGTTGAAGATCGAAGGGGTGATGGCTACACCTTC.